Shown below are 28 T cell receptor beta chains from a single sample sequenced in a study of T cells in narcolepsy. Using immunoSEQ multiplex PCR, the repertoire was profiled, and TCRdb retains in-frame clones only, with some absent. The table shows fewer than 40,000 clones, with roughly 77% occurring only once. The specimen was CD45RA- memory CD4+ T cells from PBMCs. The receptors derive from a human donor with narcolepsy.

The chain is built from TRBV28 and TRBJ1-3, with a weak D call TRBD1 (5 bases). CDR3 size: 15 residues. V was clipped by 2 bases and J by 0 bases, with 8 bases between them. Germline loops: CDR1 MDHEN, CDR2 SYDVKM. CDR3 in DNA: TGTGCCAGCAGTTTAACAGGACGCTCTGGAAACACCATATATTTT. This sequence encodes CASSLTGRSGNTIYF.

CDR3 in amino acids: CASHRQGIGELFF. CDR3 nucleotide sequence: TGTGCCAGCCATAGACAGGGGATCGGGGAGCTGTTTTTT. The genes are TRBV6-1 and TRBJ2-2; 8 bases are a match to TRBD1. Germline values: CDR1 MNHNS, CDR2 SASEGT. The length of the CDR3 is 13 residues. V shed 8 bases, J shed 7 bases, and the junction held 6 bases outside the gene matches.

In the case of this clone: A junction boundary mismatches the germline segment, possibly from a read error. Different DNA sequences within this sample yield the same CDR3. The chain uses TRBV15 and TRBJ2-1; D is unresolved. Germline assignment: CDR1 LNHNV and CDR2 YYDKDF (reference sequence). The CDR3 is 15 residues long. CDR3: CATSRDLGSENEQFF. CDR3 sequence (DNA): TGCGCCACCAGCAGAGATCTCGGATCTGAAAATGAGCAGTTCTTC.

The chain uses TRBV12-5 and TRBJ1-5; 9 nucleotides align to TRBD1. The CDR3 has 15 residues. Germline CDR1 LGHNT, CDR2 FRNRAP. V gave up 2 bases and J gave up 2 bases; unmatched junction bases: 1. CDR3 in amino acids: CASGLWDRGNQPQHF. Here the CDR3 DNA reads TGTGCTAGTGGTTTGTGGGACAGGGGCAATCAGCCCCAGCATTTT.

The V and J genes are TRBV7-6 and TRBJ1-3; D perhaps matches TRBD1 (6 bases). The V gene's germline CDR1 is SGHVS and CDR2 FNYEAQ. The CDR3 has 17 amino acids. V shed 7 bases and J shed 5 bases, with 24 bases lying between them. CDR3 DNA sequence: TGTGCCAGCATGGAAGCGCCACCGGGGGCAGTGCGAAACACCATATATTTT. Translated, it gives CASMEAPPGAVRNTIYF.

V is TRBV6-4 and J is TRBJ2-1; D might be TRBD2 (6 bases). Germline lookup yields CDR1 MRHNA and CDR2 SNTAGT. The V gene lost 6 bases and the J gene lost 9 bases, with 12 bases spanning the gap. The CDR3 totals 12 residues. The CDR3 spells CASSGLSGEQFF. CDR3 coding DNA: TGTGCCAGCAGCGGACTATCTGGTGAGCAGTTCTTC.

This clone occurred once. The chain joins TRBV11-2 to TRBJ2-7; no clear D gene. The germline V gene has CDR1 SGHAT and CDR2 FQNNGV. Deletions cut 2 bases from V and 1 base from J, with 9 bases between. The CDR3 extends over 14 amino acids. The CDR3 is CASSLNAASYEQYF. In DNA, the CDR3 is TGTGCCAGCAGCTTAAATGCAGCGTCCTACGAGCAGTACTTC.

This clone was found once. The chain has TRBV6-6 and TRBJ2-5, with unresolved D. CDR3 size: 13 residues. The ends were cut back, 2 bases at V and 1 base at J, with 5 bases in the middle. Germline lookup yields CDR1 MNHNY and CDR2 SVGAGI (reference sequence). The CDR3 nucleotides are TGTGCCAGCAGTTACGATCGCCAAGAGACCCAGTACTTC. Its translation: CASSYDRQETQYF.

The rearrangement joins TRBV2 to TRBJ2-5; 8 bases line up with TRBD2. The germline V gene encodes CDR1 SNHLY and CDR2 FYNNEI. This CDR3 comprises 14 residues. V shed 7 bases and J 0 bases; nucleotides not matched to a gene: 4. The CDR3 sequence: CASIGGGYQETQYF. The CDR3 region has the DNA TGTGCCAGCATCGGCGGGGGGTACCAAGAGACCCAGTACTTC.

V is TRBV6-5 and J is TRBJ2-7; D may be TRBD2 (5 bases). CDR3 size: 16 residues. Germline V gene data show CDR1 as MNHEY and CDR2 as SVGAGI. The V end was cut by 0 bases, the J end by 0 bases, with 12 bases between. The CDR3 coding sequence is TGTGCCAGCAGTTACTCCCGGAGGACTCTCTCCTACGAGCAGTACTTC. Amino acid sequence: CASSYSRRTLSYEQYF.

The V and J genes are TRBV19 and TRBJ2-5; D is possibly TRBD2 (5 bases). The CDR3 extends over 12 amino acids. Between the trimmed V and J ends, which lost 7 bases and 11 bases, there was a span of 17 bases. Germline values: CDR1 LNHDA, CDR2 SQIVND (reference sequence). CDR3 amino acids: CASIGLAWEQYF. The DNA of the CDR3 is TGTGCCAGTATCGGGCTGGCGTGGGAGCAGTACTTC.

The rearrangement uses TRBV29-1 and TRBJ2-1, with TRBD1 matching over 9 bases. The V and J ends lost 3 bases and 3 bases, in that order; junction bases with no gene match: 6. This CDR3 has 15 residues. The germline gives CDR1 SQVTM, CDR2 ANQGSEA. The CDR3 reads CSVEGTGSNYNEQFF. CDR3 DNA: TGCAGCGTTGAGGGGACAGGGAGCAACTACAATGAGCAGTTCTTC.

Turning to this clone: Different DNA sequences within this sample yield the same CDR3. CDR3 residues: CASSFGTSNTEAFF. CDR3 sequence (DNA): TGTGCCAGTAGTTTTGGGACTTCGAACACTGAAGCTTTCTTT. This rearrangement joins TRBV19 to TRBJ1-1, with D tentatively TRBD1 (5 bases). There are 14 residues in the CDR3. CDR1 is LNHDA and CDR2 is SQIVND in the germline V gene (reference sequence). The V end was cut by 5 bases, the J end by 1 base, with 11 bases between.

The chain is built from TRBV28 and TRBJ2-1, with TRBD2 matching over 8 bases. The germline V gene has CDR1 MDHEN and CDR2 SYDVKM. Germline trimming cut 6 bases from V and 8 bases from J; bases unmatched to any gene: 15. The CDR3 runs 16 residues. The CDR3 sequence: CASSSRLASDFDEQFF. The CDR3 coding sequence is TGTGCCAGCAGCTCTAGACTAGCGAGCGATTTCGATGAGCAGTTCTTC.

Worth noting for this clone: At one of its ends the junction is not consistent with the germline gene, which may arise from a read error. V gene TRBV7-7 combines with J gene TRBJ1-6; D uncertain. Germline loops: CDR1 SSHAT, CDR2 FNYEAQ (reference sequence). The CDR3 has 16 residues. The CDR3 nucleotides are TGTGCTAGCAGCTTAGCGGATTTAAGACCGAATTCACCCCTCCACTTT. Its translation is CASSLADLRPNSPLHF.

The CDR3 DNA sequence: TGCGCCAGCAGCCAAACTAGCGGGGGGGTCACCGGGGAGCTGTTTTTT. Encoded protein: CASSQTSGGVTGELFF. This chain connects TRBV4-1 to TRBJ2-2; 13 bases are a match to TRBD2. Germline CDR1 is MGHRA and CDR2 is YSYEKL. The CDR3 totals 16 residues. V lost 2 bases and J lost 4; bases outside the gene matches: 1.

This clone was detected a few times. This chain joins TRBV30 and TRBJ2-1; D possibly corresponds to TRBD1 (5 bases). Germline-derived CDR1 and CDR2 are GTSNPN and SVGIG (reference sequence). Trimming took off 0 bases at V and 2 bases at J, with 14 bases between the two ends. The CDR3 has 16 amino acids. The CDR3, as DNA: TGTGCCTGGAGTGTACTCGCCGCAGGGACCTACAATGAGCAGTTCTTC. Amino acid sequence: CAWSVLAAGTYNEQFF.

The chain links TRBV18 to TRBJ1-5; no clear D. The length of the CDR3 is 13 residues. The V end lost 6 bases, the J end lost 4 bases, and 10 bases lay between the germline ends. Per germline, CDR1 KGHSH and CDR2 LQKENI. CDR3 DNA sequence: TGTGCCAGCTCTCTCACAGAGAATCAGCCCCAGCATTTT. This codes for CASSLTENQPQHF.

The J gene is TRBJ1-4, the V gene TRBV18, with D possibly TRBD1 on 5 matching bases. The CDR3 covers 15 residues. The germline gives CDR1 KGHSH, CDR2 LQKENI. V was shortened by 2 bases and J by 5 bases, with 12 bases between the two germline ends. The CDR3 bases are TGTGCCAGCTCACCAGTGGGGCCACAGAATGAAAAACTGTTTTTT. Translation: CASSPVGPQNEKLFF.

The chain recombines TRBV10-3 with TRBJ2-3; weak D call: TRBD2 (5 bases). Germline-derived CDR1 and CDR2 are ENHRY and SYGVKD. The length of the CDR3 is 12 residues. Trimming stripped 10 bases from V and 2 bases from J, with 10 bases between. CDR3 DNA sequence: TGTGCCAGTACGGGGAACACAGATACGCAGTATTTT. Protein product: CASTGNTDTQYF.

This rearrangement joins TRBV6-5 to TRBJ2-7; D remains unclear. V shed 6 bases and J shed 2 bases, with 11 bases lying between them. The CDR3 spans 13 residues. Germline V gene sequence: CDR1 MNHEY, CDR2 SVGAGI. CDR3 protein: CASSRGEAYEQYF. CDR3 in DNA: TGTGCCAGCAGCCGTGGAGAAGCCTACGAGCAGTACTTC.

This chain uses TRBV5-1 with TRBJ2-1; D not resolved. CDR1 is SGHRS and CDR2 is YFSETQ in the germline V gene. The CDR3 extends over 17 amino acids. Trimming removed 0 bases at V and 0 bases at J, with 13 bases between. CDR3 nucleotide sequence: TGCGCCAGCAGCTTGGGGCTGCAGTCCCACTCCTACAATGAGCAGTTCTTC. It specifies CASSLGLQSHSYNEQFF.

This chain connects TRBV7-2 to TRBJ2-7, with D uncertain. With 1 base removed from V and 3 bases from J, the gap between germline ends came to 7 bases. The CDR3 is 13 residues long. From germline, CDR1 is SGHTA and CDR2 FQGNSA. The CDR3 reads CASSLEVDYEQYF. DNA of the CDR3: TGTGCCAGCAGCTTAGAGGTAGACTACGAGCAGTACTTC.

The CDR3 region is CASSLTPRSPEAFF. The CDR3 nucleotides read TGTGCCAGCAGCCTGACCCCCAGATCACCTGAAGCTTTCTTT. The gene calls are TRBV5-5 and TRBJ1-1; D not certain. Trimming shortened V by 4 bases and J by 6 bases, and 16 bases separated the two germline ends. Germline CDR1 reads SGHKS; CDR2 reads YYEKEE (reference sequence). The length of the CDR3 is 14 residues.

The chain has TRBV29-1 and TRBJ2-5; the match to TRBD2 covers 11 bases. The J call may be faulty, since TRBJ2-7 better matches the DNA end. Germline-derived CDR1 and CDR2 are SQVTM and ANQGSEA. The CDR3 is 13 amino acids. The DNA for the CDR3 is TGCAGCGTTGGGACTAGCGGGTGGAACGAGCAGTACTTC. Its translation: CSVGTSGWNEQYF.

The J gene is TRBJ2-1, the V gene TRBV7-6, with D maybe TRBD2 (5 bases). CDR3 size: 14 residues. Germline V gives CDR1 SGHVS, CDR2 FNYEAQ. V lost 4 bases and J lost 11, with 18 bases in between. In DNA, the CDR3 is TGTGCCAGCAGCTCTAATAGAGGACTTGCAAAGCAGTTCTTC. Residues: CASSSNRGLAKQFF.

The chain uses TRBV10-3 and TRBJ1-1; TRBD1 matches at 8 bases. The V segment lost 8 bases and the J segment 1 base; nucleotides outside the gene matches: 0. This CDR3 region has 12 residues. The germline V gene has CDR1 ENHRY and CDR2 SYGVKD. CDR3 amino acids: CAIGQGNTEAFF. CDR3 DNA: TGTGCCATCGGACAGGGGAACACTGAAGCTTTCTTT.

Notes on this clone: The sample holds other DNA sequences that translate to the same CDR3. The genes are TRBV28 and TRBJ2-7; D gene ambiguous. The V end was cut by 4 bases, the J end by 4 bases, with 11 bases between. Looked up from germline, CDR1 is MDHEN and CDR2 is SYDVKM. The CDR3 spans 13 residues. Here the CDR3 DNA reads TGTGCCAGCAGTTCCCACCTGGGGTACGAGCAGTACTTC. Protein: CASSSHLGYEQYF.